Sequencing of this T cell receptor (beta chain) was carried out in a study of blood T cell repertoires in COVID-19. Overall study: Italy, Spain and the United States were the sources of the convalescent and acute COVID-19 samples. The cDNA or gDNA used as material had been derived from T cells, B-cell-depleted T cells, or PBMCs.

The authors' processing: Amplification of reference gene primers provided the estimated nucleated cell counts. TCRdb's table, derived via immunoSEQ multiplex PCR, lists solely in-frame clones and lacks some. V, J and clone size are those of that table, while D and trimming were read from the DNA. The table lists approximately 670,000 clones, about 90% of them singletons. In germline, CDR1 is SQVTM, CDR2 ANQGSEA. The CDR3 has 14 amino acids. The V gene end was trimmed by 4 bases and the J gene end by 6 bases; junction bases not matched to a gene: 10. This clonotype was sampled from a woman aged 18-35 years with acute or convalescent COVID-19. This chain uses TRBV29-1 with TRBJ1-2, with 8 nucleotides matching TRBD1. Sequences were obtained from peripheral blood. DNA for the CDR3: TGCAGCGTTGGGGGCGGACAGGGAGTCCATGGCTACACCTTC. It yields the protein CSVGGGQGVHGYTF. The variable domain in full, completed from reference TRBV29-1 and TRBJ1-2, reads SAVISQKPSRDICQRGTSLTIQCQVDSQVTMMFWYRQQPGQSLTLIATANQGSEATYESGFVIDKFPISRPNLTFSTLTVSNMSPEDSSIYLCSVGGGQGVHGYTFGSGTRLTVV.